The 3 T cell receptor beta chains presented below share a single source sample, sequenced in a study of somatic mutations in cytotoxic T cells in rheumatoid arthritis. Clones were read by immunoSEQ multiplex PCR, and TCRdb kept only the in-frame ones, dropping some. The table shows about 7,000 clones, with around three fifths occurring only once. The sample consisted of CD8+ T cells sorted from blood. These receptors were taken from a woman in her 40s in good health.

This clone has only a few counts. The chain has TRBV10-2 and TRBJ2-1; D ambiguous. The length of the CDR3 is 13 residues. Germline V gene sequence: CDR1 WSHSY, CDR2 SAAADI. The V and J ends lost 4 bases and 3 bases respectively, with 7 bases between them. Here the CDR3 reads CASSVSDYNEQFF. DNA for the CDR3: TGCGCCAGCAGTGTTTCAGACTACAATGAGCAGTTCTTC.

The chain couples TRBV5-6 to TRBJ1-1; D not resolved. The CDR3 extends over 13 amino acids. Germline V gene data show CDR1 as SGHDT and CDR2 as YYEEEE. Trimming stripped 0 bases from V and 4 bases from J, with 7 bases between. The CDR3 DNA is TGTGCCAGCAGCTTGGCTGGGTCCACTGAAGCTTTCTTT. Translation gives CASSLAGSTEAFF.

The chain joins TRBV6-5 to TRBJ2-1, with 8 bases aligning to TRBD1. V was clipped by 5 bases and J by 9 bases; unmatched bases: 12. This CDR3 contains 15 residues. Per germline, CDR1 MNHEY and CDR2 SVGAGI. CDR3 sequence: CASSLGQGIRREQFF. DNA for the CDR3: TGTGCCAGCAGTCTCGGACAGGGAATCCGGCGTGAGCAGTTCTTC.